Each of the 31 T cell receptor beta chains below was sequenced from the same sample in a study of metastatic and nonmetastatic thyroid tumors. Thyroid surgery took place with no prior treatment in any patient. TCRdb reprocessed the PCR reads using MiXCR. Here the sample spans roughly 8,900 clones, roughly a quarter being singletons. The specimen sequenced was adjacent normal tissue. The receptors stem from a female donor with papillary thyroid cancer or a benign thyroid nodule (not recorded which). Some clones in this sample may be carry-over from other donors' samples.

This chain uses TRBV20-1 with TRBJ2-1; 12 bases are a match to TRBD2. From germline, CDR1 is DFQATT and CDR2 SNEGSKA (reference sequence). CDR3 length equals 16 residues. With V trimmed by 5 bases and J by 6 bases, 11 bases remained unmatched. This CDR3 reads CSADMTSGSEANEQFF. The CDR3 nucleotides are TGCAGTGCTGACATGACTAGCGGGAGCGAGGCCAATGAGCAGTTCTTC.

The CDR3 spells CASSFTGRSNQPQHF. In DNA form, the CDR3 reads TGTGCCAGCAGTTTCACAGGCCGAAGCAATCAGCCCCAGCATTTT. V is TRBV27 and J is TRBJ1-5; perhaps TRBD1 as D (5 bases). The germline CDR1 and CDR2 sequences are MNHEY and SMNVEV (reference sequence). Trimming left V 3 bases short and J 1 base short, with 10 bases between. The CDR3 loop spans 15 amino acids.

This clone was observed at least ten times. The V call is TRBV5-1, the J call TRBJ2-3, with TRBD1 matching 8 bases. CDR3 length: 14 residues. With 2 bases clipped from V and 8 bases from J, the junction kept 7 bases outside the gene matches. The V gene's germline CDR1 is SGHRS and CDR2 YFSETQ. Here the CDR3 DNA reads TGCGCCAGCAGCTTTGACAGGGGTGCGGGTACGCAGTATTTT. It is translated as CASSFDRGAGTQYF.

The V call is TRBV20-1, the J call TRBJ2-3; possibly TRBD1 for D (7 bases). The germline V gene encodes CDR1 DFQATT and CDR2 SNEGSKA (reference sequence). The CDR3 loop spans 16 amino acids. Trimming cost V 6 bases and J 2 bases, with 21 bases left between them. The CDR3 coding sequence is TGCAGTGCCCAGAGGCTGGAGGGGGCGCACACAGATACGCAGTATTTT. Translating it yields CSAQRLEGAHTDTQYF.

The gene calls are TRBV6-5 and TRBJ1-2; 7 bases are shared with TRBD1. Germline V lookup: CDR1 MNHEY, CDR2 SVGAGI. V was pared by 4 bases and J by 0 bases, with 5 bases of the junction left unmatched. The CDR3 has 15 residues. In DNA, the CDR3 is TGTGCCAGCAGTTCCGACAGGGTTCCTAACTATGGCTACACCTTC. Amino acid sequence: CASSSDRVPNYGYTF.

The chain joins TRBV9 to TRBJ2-1, with 10 bases aligning to TRBD2. V lost 4 bases to trimming and J lost 6 bases; unmatched junction nucleotides: 7. The CDR3 contains 15 residues. CDR1 SGDLS and CDR2 YYNGEE come from the germline V gene. CDR3 sequence: CASSPRTSGSNEQFF. The CDR3 DNA reads TGTGCCAGCAGCCCCCGGACTAGCGGTTCCAATGAGCAGTTCTTC.

This clone was counted many times. The CDR3 DNA sequence: TGCGCCAGCAGCTCGCCTAGCGGGAGGGTCACAGATACGCAGTATTTT. Protein product: CASSSPSGRVTDTQYF. The genes are TRBV5-1 and TRBJ2-3; 12 bases line up with TRBD2. CDR1 is SGHRS and CDR2 is YFSETQ in the germline V gene. The junction had 4 bases not matched to a gene; V was cut back by 3 bases and J by 2 bases. The CDR3 is 16 residues long.

This clone is labeled as medium-sized. The chain couples TRBV2 to TRBJ2-7; D is possibly TRBD2 (6 bases). The CDR3 runs 14 residues. Per germline, CDR1 SNHLY and CDR2 FYNNEI. Trimming took 7 bases from V and 8 from J, leaving 21 bases between them. The CDR3 region is CASTPMSGPGQQYF. CDR3 in DNA: TGTGCCAGCACTCCTATGAGCGGGCCGGGGCAGCAGTACTTC.

The chain links TRBV7-2 to TRBJ1-2; the D gene is possibly TRBD1 (5 bases). CDR3 length equals 12 residues. Germline CDR1 reads SGHTA; CDR2 reads FQGNSA. Trimming removed 4 bases at V and 7 bases at J, with 10 bases between. The CDR3 coding sequence is TGTGCCAGCAGCTCGATAGGGGCTGGCTACACCTTC. Its translation: CASSSIGAGYTF.

Comment on this clone: The CDR3 does not end in the conserved phenylalanine or tryptophan, so this is likely a read error. It is unclear where the CDR3 begins or ends on the DNA, so no DNA is shown, and the CDR3 is as TCRdb lists it. This chain connects TRBV7-9 to TRBJ1-6. Germline CDR1 reads SEHNR; CDR2 reads FQNEAQ (reference sequence). Ends included, the CDR3 has 11 residues. The chain's CDR3 is CASSNRGPLHY.

The table lists this clone with many counts. The rearrangement links TRBV7-9 to TRBJ2-2, with D tentatively TRBD1 or TRBD2 (6 bases each). Germline V CDR1 and CDR2: SEHNR, FQNEAQ (reference sequence). There are 15 residues in the CDR3. Trimming took 6 bases from V and 0 from J, leaving 11 bases between them. CDR3 nucleotide sequence: TGTGCCAGCAGGCGGGACACCACGAACACCGGGGAGCTGTTTTTT. This sequence encodes CASRRDTTNTGELFF.

This clone was recorded only once. V is TRBV20-1 and J is TRBJ2-1; perhaps TRBD2 as D (6 bases). V was shortened by 1 base and J by 4 bases, with 17 bases between the two germline ends. Germline V CDR1 and CDR2: DFQATT, SNEGSKA (reference sequence). This CDR3 has 16 residues. The CDR3 reads CSARVSSGVRYNEQFF. The CDR3 DNA reads as TGCAGTGCTAGAGTGAGTAGCGGAGTGAGGTACAATGAGCAGTTCTTC.

A note on this clone: The junction and the germline gene differ at one end; a read error may be behind it. V and J are TRBV5-4 and TRBJ1-1; D is possibly TRBD1 (5 bases). Germline V lookup: CDR1 SGHNT, CDR2 YYREEE (reference sequence). The CDR3 totals 12 residues. In DNA, the CDR3 is TGTGCCAGCAGTTTACCGGGAGGTGGGACTCTCTTT. Its protein is CASSLPGGGTLF. The full variable domain, with the rest looked up from reference TRBV5-4 and TRBJ1-1, is ETGVTQSPTHLIKTRGQQVTLRCSSQSGHNTVSWYQQALGQGPQFIFQYYREEENGRGNFPPRFSGLQFPNYSSELNVNALELDDSALYLCASSLPGGGTLFGQGTRLTVV.

The chain recombines TRBV27 with TRBJ1-1; the match to TRBD1 covers 10 bases. The CDR3 runs to 17 residues. Germline assignment: CDR1 MNHEY and CDR2 SMNVEV (reference sequence). The J segment lost 4 bases and the V segment lost 2 bases, leaving 10 bases of the junction unmatched. The CDR3 region is CASSLVRFGDRGTEAFF. DNA of the CDR3: TGTGCCAGCAGTTTAGTAAGGTTCGGGGACAGGGGCACTGAAGCTTTCTTT.

This clone was seen many times. V is TRBV10-2 and J is TRBJ1-2; D may be TRBD1 (6 bases). V lost 7 bases and J lost 1, with 10 bases in between. CDR3 length: 13 residues. Germline assignment: CDR1 WSHSY and CDR2 SAAADI. CDR3 region: CASTWDINYGYTF. The DNA for the CDR3 is TGCGCCAGCACTTGGGACATTAACTATGGCTACACCTTC.

The table lists this clone with a few counts. The chain joins TRBV28 to TRBJ2-7, with D hard to call. Per germline, CDR1 MDHEN and CDR2 SYDVKM. V lost 1 base and J lost 3, with 4 bases in between. The CDR3 contains 12 residues. The CDR3 protein is CASSLSNYEQYF. In DNA form, the CDR3 reads TGTGCCAGCAGTTTATCAAACTACGAGCAGTACTTC.

The chain is built from TRBV20-1 and TRBJ2-3; D not certain. The germline V gene encodes CDR1 DFQATT and CDR2 SNEGSKA (reference sequence). Deletions cut 8 bases from V and 11 bases from J, with 14 bases between. The CDR3 is made up of 10 amino acids. The CDR3 protein is CSTGSLEQYF. The CDR3 coding sequence is TGCAGTACTGGGTCATTGGAGCAGTATTTT.

This clone is labeled medium-sized. The J gene is TRBJ2-7, the V gene TRBV5-1, with 11 bases that match TRBD2. The J segment lost 3 bases and the V segment lost 5 bases, leaving 4 bases of the junction unmatched. CDR1 is SGHRS, CDR2 YFSETQ, per germline. The CDR3 is 14 residues long. Here the CDR3 DNA reads TGCGCCAGCAGTCTAGCGGGGGGATTCTACGAGCAGTACTTC. This gives the protein CASSLAGGFYEQYF.

This rearrangement joins TRBV5-1 to TRBJ2-1, with 11 bases fitting TRBD2. V shed 4 bases, J shed 7 bases, and the junction held 7 bases outside the gene matches. The CDR3 extends over 15 amino acids. In germline, CDR1 is SGHRS, CDR2 YFSETQ. CDR3: CASSLRTSGSNEQFF. DNA for the CDR3: TGCGCCAGCAGCCTTAGGACTAGCGGGTCTAATGAGCAGTTCTTC. The variable domain in full, completed from reference TRBV5-1 and TRBJ2-1, reads KAGVTQTPRYLIKTRGQQVTLSCSPISGHRSVSWYQQTPGQGLQFLFEYFSETQRNKGNFPGRFSGRQFSNSRSEMNVSTLELGDSALYLCASSLRTSGSNEQFFGPGTRLTVL.

By share, this clone ranks as medium-sized. V gene TRBV5-1 combines with J gene TRBJ2-7, with TRBD2 identical over 8 bases. This CDR3 has 14 residues. The V segment lost 4 bases and the J segment 2 bases; nucleotides outside the gene matches: 5. In germline, CDR1 is SGHRS, CDR2 YFSETQ. The CDR3 region has the DNA TGCGCCAGCAGCCCCAGCGGGAGCACCTACGAGCAGTACTTC. Protein sequence: CASSPSGSTYEQYF.

This clone came up many times. The chain links TRBV4-1 to TRBJ1-3, with D possibly being TRBD1 (5 bases). The germline V gene encodes CDR1 MGHRA and CDR2 YSYEKL. V was trimmed by 1 base and J by 2 bases, leaving 9 bases between them. This CDR3 contains 15 residues. The CDR3 here is CASSQVRGTGNTIYF. DNA of the CDR3: TGCGCCAGCAGCCAAGTTCGGGGGACTGGAAACACCATATATTTT.

Worth noting for this clone: Relative to the germline gene, one junction end is altered; a read error may explain this. The chain uses TRBV27 and TRBJ1-2, with D perhaps matching TRBD1 (5 bases). This CDR3 has 14 amino acids. The germline CDR1 and CDR2 sequences are MNHEY and SMNVEV (reference sequence). The DNA of the CDR3 is TGTGCCAGCAGTGTAGGGGACGTCGTGTATGGCTCCACCTTC. Its protein is CASSVGDVVYGSTF.

Turning to this clone: A much larger clone differs from this one at a single base, so this may be a read error. The chain uses TRBV5-1 and TRBJ2-3; 8 nucleotides agree with TRBD1. This CDR3 has 15 residues. V gave up 2 bases and J gave up 3 bases; unmatched junction bases: 5. CDR1 is SGHRS and CDR2 is YFSETQ in the germline V gene. CDR3 nucleotide sequence: TGCGCCAGCAGCTTATGGACAGGGTCGACAGATACGCAGTATTTT. Translating it yields CASSLWTGSTDTQYF.

This clone was detected only a few times. Likely a read error: the CDR3 ends without its conserved phenylalanine or tryptophan. J is TRBJ2-2 and V is TRBV6-1; 14 positions match TRBD2. Germline assignment: CDR1 MNHNS and CDR2 SASEGT. This CDR3 has 15 amino acids. The CDR3 DNA reads TGTGCCATCAGACTAGCGGGAGGGCCGTTGGGGGAACTGTTTTCT. It translates to CAIRLAGGPLGELFS.

This clone was found many times. The chain links TRBV20-1 to TRBJ2-5; 8 bases are a match to TRBD1. The CDR3 is made up of 15 amino acids. V gave up 5 bases and J gave up 1 base; unmatched junction bases: 9. The germline V gene has CDR1 DFQATT and CDR2 SNEGSKA (reference sequence). This CDR3 is CSAYSTGDTQETQYF. Here the CDR3 DNA reads TGCAGTGCTTACTCGACAGGGGATACCCAAGAGACCCAGTACTTC.

This clone is hyperexpanded (1% or more) by share. The chain couples TRBV27 to TRBJ2-5, with 11 positions matching TRBD2. The CDR3 is 17 residues long. Trimming took 5 bases from V and 1 from J; bases not matched to a gene: 9. Per the germline V gene, CDR1 is MNHEY and CDR2 is SMNVEV (reference sequence). CDR3 sequence (DNA): TGTGCCAGCAGTACCCGACTAGCGGGACCCCTCCAAGAGACCCAGTACTTC. It encodes CASSTRLAGPLQETQYF.

This clone was detected ten times or more. The chain carries TRBV5-5 and TRBJ2-1; D might be TRBD1 (7 bases). The germline V gene has CDR1 SGHKS and CDR2 YYEKEE (reference sequence). V shed 2 bases and J shed 7 bases, with 13 bases lying between them. The CDR3 covers 14 residues. CDR3 sequence reads: CASSFGGGGNEQFF. The DNA for the CDR3 is TGTGCCAGCAGCTTTGGAGGGGGCGGGAATGAGCAGTTCTTC.

This clone was detected only a few times. The gene calls are TRBV6-1 and TRBJ1-1; no clear D. With 6 bases removed from V and 2 bases from J, the gap between germline ends came to 16 bases. The CDR3 totals 15 residues. Germline loops: CDR1 MNHNS, CDR2 SASEGT. In DNA form, the CDR3 reads TGTGCCAGCAGGCGAGCCCTACAAGATAACACTGAAGCTTTCTTT. Encoded protein: CASRRALQDNTEAFF.

At least ten counts were recorded for this clone. The J gene is TRBJ2-3, the V gene TRBV28; a possible D gene is TRBD1 (6 bases). Germline V gene data show CDR1 as MDHEN and CDR2 as SYDVKM. This CDR3 region has 15 residues. The V and J ends lost 5 bases and 3 bases respectively, with 15 bases between them. CDR3 coding DNA: TGTGCCAGCAGTCCCCTGGGGGCTAGGACAGATACGCAGTATTTT. Translation gives CASSPLGARTDTQYF.

About this clone: A much larger clone lies one base from this, so it may be a read error. The V call is TRBV6-5, the J call TRBJ2-4; D perhaps matches TRBD2 (5 bases). The CDR3 is 17 amino acids. CDR1 MNHEY and CDR2 SVGAGI come from the germline V gene. The CDR3 loop reads CASTYSIPLLAKNIQYF. For the CDR3, the DNA is TGTGCCAGCACTTACTCGATACCCTTGCTAGCCAAAAATATTCAGTACTTC.

This clone was found many times. The V gene is TRBV20-1, the J gene TRBJ2-4; the match to TRBD1 covers 10 bases. CDR1 DFQATT and CDR2 SNEGSKA come from the germline V gene (reference sequence). Trimming at V came to 5 bases and at J to 9 bases, leaving 7 bases not matched to a gene. The CDR3 runs to 13 residues. CDR3 in DNA: TGCAGTGCTCTCACAGGGGACAGGGGCATTCAGTACTTC. This sequence encodes CSALTGDRGIQYF.